This entry lists 27 T cell receptor beta chains sequenced from one sample in a study of T cell responses to AZD1222 COVID-19 vaccine. TCRdb's table, derived via immunoSEQ multiplex PCR, lists solely in-frame clones and lacks some. Of 110,000 to 150,000 clones listed, approximately 90% are singletons. The sequences come from peripheral blood, collected on day 0 of AZD1222 vaccination. The source of these receptors is an adult in good health.

This sequence joins TRBV4-2 and TRBJ1-5; D is undetermined. Germline values: CDR1 LGHNA, CDR2 YNFKEQ. Deletions cut 0 bases from V and 5 bases from J, with 5 bases between. The CDR3 spans 13 residues. CDR3 sequence: CASSQDVDQPQHF. DNA of the CDR3: TGTGCCAGCAGCCAAGATGTGGATCAGCCCCAGCATTTT.

This chain joins TRBV28 and TRBJ1-5, with D perhaps matching TRBD1 (5 bases). The germline V gene has CDR1 MDHEN and CDR2 SYDVKM. Trimming removed 2 bases at V and 0 bases at J, with 20 bases between. This CDR3 contains 19 residues. Here the CDR3 DNA reads TGTGCCAGCAGTTTAGAGGCAGCGGGGGAGGGGTTTAGCAATCAGCCCCAGCATTTT. Protein product: CASSLEAAGEGFSNQPQHF.

This clone has only a few counts. V usage is TRBV27 and J usage is TRBJ1-6; 10 nucleotides align to TRBD1. CDR1 and CDR2 from the germline V gene are MNHEY and SMNVEV (reference sequence). V lost 6 bases, J lost 7 bases, and 3 bases stayed unmatched. This CDR3 has 14 amino acids. The CDR3 region has the DNA TGTGCCAGCAGCTGGACAGGGGGAAATTCACCCCTCCACTTT. Its translation: CASSWTGGNSPLHF.

The chain has TRBV2 and TRBJ1-2, with a weak D call TRBD1 (6 bases). CDR3 length: 15 residues. The V and J ends lost 3 bases and 3 bases respectively, with 14 bases between them. Germline loops: CDR1 SNHLY, CDR2 FYNNEI. CDR3 region: CASSDLGARDYGYTF. The CDR3 DNA reads as TGTGCCAGCAGTGATCTGGGGGCCAGAGACTATGGCTACACCTTC. Looking up the rest from reference TRBV2 and TRBJ1-2 gives the full variable domain: EPEVTQTPSHQVTQMGQEVILRCVPISNHLYFYWYRQILGQKVEFLVSFYNNEISEKSEIFDDQFSVERPDGSNFTLKIRSTKLEDSAMYFCASSDLGARDYGYTFGSGTRLTVV.

The chain couples TRBV29-1 to TRBJ2-5; perhaps D is TRBD1 or TRBD2 (6 bases each). The CDR3 totals 13 residues. Trimming cost V 6 bases and J 1 base, with 12 bases left between them. Germline V gene data show CDR1 as SQVTM and CDR2 as ANQGSEA. CDR3 bases: TGCAGCGTCGAGAGGGGGGCCCAAGAGACCCAGTACTTC. Its translation: CSVERGAQETQYF.

The CDR3 sequence: CASRPQGDYGYTF. The CDR3 bases are TGTGCCAGCCGGCCCCAGGGGGACTATGGCTACACCTTC. This sequence joins TRBV5-4 and TRBJ1-2; 7 positions agree with TRBD1. CDR1 and CDR2 (germline): SGHNT, YYREEE (reference sequence). The ends lost 7 bases at V and 3 bases at J; junction bases unmatched: 6. This CDR3 region has 13 residues.

The genes are TRBV27 and TRBJ1-5; maybe TRBD1 (6 bases). V shed 7 bases and J shed 4 bases, with 14 bases lying between them. Germline V gene sequence: CDR1 MNHEY, CDR2 SMNVEV (reference sequence). The CDR3 is made up of 14 amino acids. CDR3 in DNA: TGTGCCAGCAAAAGAACAGGGCGAAATCAGCCCCAGCATTTT. This encodes CASKRTGRNQPQHF.

The chain employs TRBV11-2 and TRBJ2-7; D is uncertain. The CDR3 loop spans 14 amino acids. Trimming shortened V by 5 bases and J by 5 bases, and 16 bases separated the two germline ends. Germline loops: CDR1 SGHAT, CDR2 FQNNGV. CDR3: CASSRRIMVNEQYF. The CDR3, as DNA: TGTGCCAGCAGCCGGCGGATCATGGTAAACGAGCAGTACTTC.

The J gene is TRBJ2-3, the V gene TRBV27; no reliable D call. Trimming left V 6 bases short and J 3 bases short, with 28 bases between. The CDR3 has 19 residues. Germline CDR1 reads MNHEY; CDR2 reads SMNVEV (reference sequence). The CDR3 DNA reads as TGTGCCAGCAGAATACTTGAATCGGAGTGGGTGTTAGGAACAGATACGCAGTATTTT. This gives the protein CASRILESEWVLGTDTQYF.

V is TRBV3-1 (or the pseudogene TRBV3-2) and J is TRBJ1-2; D is unclear. Germline assignment: CDR1 LGHDT and CDR2 YNNKEL (reference sequence). This CDR3 has 17 residues. The germline V and J ends were trimmed by 3 bases and 2 bases, with 19 bases remaining between them. The chain's CDR3 is CASSHGQPYTENYGYTF. Written as DNA, the CDR3 is TGTGCCAGCAGCCACGGCCAGCCGTACACTGAGAACTATGGCTACACCTTC.

The sample holds one count of this clone. The rearrangement joins TRBV7-8 to TRBJ1-2; D is ambiguous. The germline V gene encodes CDR1 SGHVS and CDR2 FQNEAQ. V lost 0 bases and J lost 7, with 15 bases in between. CDR3 length: 15 residues. CDR3 in amino acids: CASSLALAGSRGYTF. The CDR3 DNA follows: TGTGCCAGCAGCTTAGCGCTAGCGGGTTCGCGTGGCTACACCTTC.

The chain combines TRBV7-3 with TRBJ1-2; 7 nucleotides align to TRBD1. The CDR3 runs to 15 residues. Germline CDR1 SGHTA, CDR2 FQGTGA. V lost 5 bases, J lost 7 bases, and 13 bases stayed unmatched. CDR3 in amino acids: CASSPTGVLSPGYTF. CDR3 nucleotide sequence: TGTGCCAGCAGCCCCACAGGGGTGTTATCTCCTGGCTACACCTTC.

The V call is TRBV6-6, the J call TRBJ2-2, with D possibly being TRBD1 or TRBD2 (6 bases each). The CDR3 is made up of 15 amino acids. Germline loops: CDR1 MNHNY, CDR2 SVGAGI (reference sequence). Trimming took off 6 bases at V and 6 bases at J, with 17 bases between the two ends. CDR3 residues: CASSPGEDIAGELFF. The CDR3 coding sequence is TGTGCCAGCAGCCCAGGGGAGGATATCGCCGGGGAGCTGTTTTTT.

The chain links TRBV7-9 to TRBJ2-2, with TRBD2 matching over 10 bases. This CDR3 is built from 15 residues. The germline gives CDR1 SEHNR, CDR2 FQNEAQ (reference sequence). V lost 8 bases, J lost 1 base, and 4 bases stayed unmatched. CDR3 sequence reads: CASAGLARNTGELFF. DNA of the CDR3: TGTGCCAGCGCGGGACTAGCGAGGAACACCGGGGAGCTGTTTTTT.

The chain combines TRBV14 with TRBJ2-7; D possibly corresponds to TRBD2 (5 bases). Germline V gene sequence: CDR1 SGHDN, CDR2 FVKESK. The CDR3 covers 13 residues. The ends were cut back, 6 bases at V and 2 bases at J, with 11 bases in the middle. The CDR3 region is CASRDFLTYEQYF. The CDR3 DNA follows: TGTGCCAGCAGGGACTTTCTGACCTACGAGCAGTACTTC. The full variable domain, with the rest looked up from reference TRBV14 and TRBJ2-7, is EAGVTQFPSHSVIEKGQTVTLRCDPISGHDNLYWYRRVMGKEIKFLLHFVKESKQDESGMPNNRFLAERTGGTYSTLKVQPAELEDSGVYFCASRDFLTYEQYFGPGTRLTVT.

The chain combines TRBV18 with TRBJ2-6; TRBD1 or TRBD2 may be the D gene (5 bases each). Germline V gene sequence: CDR1 KGHSH, CDR2 LQKENI. The V end lost 6 bases, the J end lost 0 bases, and 15 bases lay between the germline ends. The CDR3 runs to 17 residues. The CDR3 sequence is CASSPGTANSGANVLTF. In nucleotides, the CDR3 is TGTGCCAGCTCTCCCGGGACGGCCAACTCTGGGGCCAACGTCCTGACTTTC.

The table lists this clone with a few counts. This chain's CDR3 is CASSKAGDYYEQYF. The DNA for the CDR3 is TGCGCCAGCAGCAAAGCGGGAGATTACTACGAGCAGTACTTC. The chain carries TRBV5-1 and TRBJ2-7; 8 nucleotides align to TRBD2. The V gene's germline CDR1 is SGHRS and CDR2 YFSETQ. With V trimmed by 4 bases and J by 3 bases, 6 bases remained unmatched. The CDR3 is made up of 14 amino acids.

The chain combines TRBV7-3 with TRBJ2-1; 11 positions match TRBD2. The CDR3 length is 15 residues. Germline V gene lookup returns CDR1 SGHTA and CDR2 FQGTGA. The junction had 5 bases not matched to a gene; V was cut back by 6 bases and J by 4 bases. The CDR3 sequence: CASRQTSGAYNEQFF. The CDR3 DNA reads TGTGCCAGCAGGCAGACTAGCGGGGCTTACAATGAGCAGTTCTTC.

The chain couples TRBV5-6 to TRBJ1-4; tentative D call: TRBD1 (6 bases). Trimming shortened V by 4 bases and J by 2 bases, and 12 bases separated the two germline ends. Germline V lookup: CDR1 SGHDT, CDR2 YYEEEE. The CDR3 sequence is 15 residues long. The DNA of the CDR3 is TGTGCCAGCAGCACTCAGGGGTGGACTAATGAAAAACTGTTTTTT. Amino acids: CASSTQGWTNEKLFF.

This sequence joins TRBV4-3 and TRBJ1-6, with a weak D call TRBD1 (6 bases). Deletions cut 3 bases from V and 7 bases from J, with 10 bases between. CDR3 length: 14 amino acids. CDR1 is LGHNA, CDR2 YSLEER, per germline. The CDR3 here is CASSQGARNSPLHF. CDR3 nucleotide sequence: TGCGCCAGCAGCCAGGGGGCGCGAAATTCACCCCTCCACTTT.

This clone was seen more than once but under ten times. The chain uses TRBV4-2 and TRBJ2-7; TRBD2 agrees at 8 bases. V was clipped by 4 bases and J by 1 base; unmatched bases: 12. The CDR3 runs to 17 residues. The germline V gene has CDR1 LGHNA and CDR2 YNFKEQ. As DNA, the CDR3 is TGTGCCAGCAGCCGCGGGACTAGAGTATTAGGATCCTACGAGCAGTACTTC. This codes for CASSRGTRVLGSYEQYF.

The chain has TRBV11-2 and TRBJ1-4; 8 nucleotides agree with TRBD1. Germline V gives CDR1 SGHAT, CDR2 FQNNGV. This CDR3 has 15 amino acids. Losses at the gene ends were 2 bases for V and 7 bases for J; bases not matched to a gene: 6. CDR3 bases: TGTGCCAGCAGCTTATGGGGACAGGCGTTTGAAAAACTGTTTTTT. Protein product: CASSLWGQAFEKLFF.

V gene TRBV9 combines with J gene TRBJ2-1; 12 nucleotides line up with TRBD2. V lost 4 bases, J lost 7 bases, and 6 bases stayed unmatched. The CDR3 sequence is 15 residues long. Germline CDR1 SGDLS, CDR2 YYNGEE. The DNA of the CDR3 is TGTGCCAGCAGCCAACTAGCGGGAGGAGGTAATGAGCAGTTCTTC. Translating gives CASSQLAGGGNEQFF.

The count of this clone is one. V and J are TRBV6-5 and TRBJ2-3, with 9 bases that match TRBD2. Per germline, CDR1 MNHEY and CDR2 SVGAGI. The CDR3 runs 14 residues. The V gene end was trimmed by 6 bases and the J gene end by 6 bases; junction bases not matched to a gene: 7. CDR3 nucleotide sequence: TGTGCCAGCAGGCTGCGGGGGGGGACGGATACGCAGTATTTT. Protein: CASRLRGGTDTQYF.

The genes are TRBV11-2 and TRBJ2-2; 9 bases align to TRBD2. J gave up 3 bases and V 3 bases, and 8 bases lay outside the gene matches. This CDR3 contains 17 residues. From germline, CDR1 is SGHAT and CDR2 FQNNGV. Here the CDR3 reads CASSLGLAGAYTGELFF. The CDR3 bases are TGTGCCAGCAGCTTGGGATTAGCGGGAGCCTACACCGGGGAGCTGTTTTTT.

The gene calls are TRBV12-5 and TRBJ2-2; 9 nucleotides align to TRBD1. CDR3 length equals 15 residues. V was pared by 4 bases and J by 6 bases, with 6 bases of the junction left unmatched. Germline values: CDR1 LGHNT, CDR2 FRNRAP. CDR3: CASGSYRGLSGELFF. CDR3 DNA: TGTGCTAGTGGTTCTTACAGGGGGCTGTCCGGGGAGCTGTTTTTT. Full variable domain (outside the CDR3, taken from reference TRBV12-5 and TRBJ2-2): DARVTQTPRHKVTEMGQEVTMRCQPILGHNTVFWYRQTMMQGLELLAYFRNRAPLDDSGMPKDRFSAEMPDATLATLKIQPSEPRDSAVYFCASGSYRGLSGELFFGEGSRLTVL.

As for this clone: Other DNA variants within this sample encode the same CDR3. The chain combines TRBV3-1 (or the pseudogene TRBV3-2) with TRBJ1-1; D is unclear. V lost 3 bases and J lost 2, with 4 bases in between. The CDR3 has 12 residues. Germline V lookup: CDR1 LGHDT, CDR2 YNNKEL (reference sequence). CDR3 amino acids: CASSQRNTEAFF. CDR3 nucleotide sequence: TGTGCCAGCAGCCAGCGTAACACTGAAGCTTTCTTT.